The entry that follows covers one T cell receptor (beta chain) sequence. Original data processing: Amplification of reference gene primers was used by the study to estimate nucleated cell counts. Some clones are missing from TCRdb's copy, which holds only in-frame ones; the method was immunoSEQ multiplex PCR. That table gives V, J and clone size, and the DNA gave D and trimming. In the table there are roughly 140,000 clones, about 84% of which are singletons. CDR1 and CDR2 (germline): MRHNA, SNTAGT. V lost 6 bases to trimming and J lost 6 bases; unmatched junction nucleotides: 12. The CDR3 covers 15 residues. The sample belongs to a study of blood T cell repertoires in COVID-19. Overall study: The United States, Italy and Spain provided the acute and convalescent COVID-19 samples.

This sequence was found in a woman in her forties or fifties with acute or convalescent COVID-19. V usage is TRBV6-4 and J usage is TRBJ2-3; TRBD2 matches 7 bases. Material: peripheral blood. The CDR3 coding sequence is TGTGCCAGCAGCGAGAGCCGACTAGCAGGGGATACGCAGTATTTT. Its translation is CASSESRLAGDTQYF.